Sequencing of this T cell receptor beta chain was carried out in a study of Ad26.COV2.S vaccination and SARS-CoV-2 variants. Study-wide results and limits: It was found that vaccine and placebo recipients had similar non-spike TCR breadth.

This clone has a single count. Its antigen is undetermined. Other DNA variants within this sample encode the same CDR3. Sample treatment: around 19 received Ad26.COV2.S at low or high dose, single or two shots; 5 received placebo; per-sample allocation not given. Following the first vaccine or placebo injection, samples were taken on day 63. It was Wuhan-strain SARS-CoV-2 spike that the Ad26 vaccine vector expressed. The protocol was immunoSEQ multiplex PCR, while the TCRdb copy is restricted to in-frame clones and leaves out a portion. The sample carries about 680,000 clones, roughly 90% recorded once. This CDR3 contains 13 residues. Germline-derived CDR1 and CDR2 are SNHLY and FYNNEI. Trimming took off 4 bases at V and 4 bases at J, with 8 bases between the two ends.

This sequence was found in a person aged 18-65 years who received the Ad26.COV2.S COVID-19 vaccine or a placebo. The sequenced sample was peripheral blood, obtained in a trial of Ad26.COV2.S vaccine versus placebo. The V gene is TRBV2, the J gene TRBJ1-5; tentative D call: TRBD1 (6 bases). This chain's CDR3 is CASSGTGNQPQHF. The CDR3 bases are TGTGCCAGCAGTGGAACAGGGAATCAGCCCCAGCATTTT.